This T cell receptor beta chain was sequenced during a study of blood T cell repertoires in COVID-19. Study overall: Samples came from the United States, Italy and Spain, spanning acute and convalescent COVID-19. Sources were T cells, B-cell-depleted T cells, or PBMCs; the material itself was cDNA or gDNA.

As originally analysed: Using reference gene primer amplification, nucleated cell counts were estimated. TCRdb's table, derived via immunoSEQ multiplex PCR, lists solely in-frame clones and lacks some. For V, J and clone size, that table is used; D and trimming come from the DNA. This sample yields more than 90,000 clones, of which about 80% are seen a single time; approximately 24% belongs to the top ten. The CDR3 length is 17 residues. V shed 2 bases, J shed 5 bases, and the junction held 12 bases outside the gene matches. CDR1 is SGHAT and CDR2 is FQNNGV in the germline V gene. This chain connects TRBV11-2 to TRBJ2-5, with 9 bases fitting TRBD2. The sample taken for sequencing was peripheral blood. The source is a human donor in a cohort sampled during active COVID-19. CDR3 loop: CASSLPGGGGSRETQYF. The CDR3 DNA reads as TGTGCCAGCAGCTTACCGGGCGGGGGGGGATCACGGGAGACCCAGTACTTC.